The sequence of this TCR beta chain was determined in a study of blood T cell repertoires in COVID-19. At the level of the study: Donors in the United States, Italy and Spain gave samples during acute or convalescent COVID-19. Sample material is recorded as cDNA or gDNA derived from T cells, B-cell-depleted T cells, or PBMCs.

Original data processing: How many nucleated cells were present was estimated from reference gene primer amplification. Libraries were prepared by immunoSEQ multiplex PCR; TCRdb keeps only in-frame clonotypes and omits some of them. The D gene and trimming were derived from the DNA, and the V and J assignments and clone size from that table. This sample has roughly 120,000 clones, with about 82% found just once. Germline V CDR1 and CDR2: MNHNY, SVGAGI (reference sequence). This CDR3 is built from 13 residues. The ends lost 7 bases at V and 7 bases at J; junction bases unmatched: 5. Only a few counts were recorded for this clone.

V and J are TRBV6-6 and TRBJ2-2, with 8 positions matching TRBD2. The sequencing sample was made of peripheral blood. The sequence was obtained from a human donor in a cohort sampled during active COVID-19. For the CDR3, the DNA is TGTGCCAGCAAGCGGGAGCAAGGCGGGGAGCTGTTTTTT. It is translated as CASKREQGGELFF.